The present T cell receptor (beta chain) was sequenced within a study of technical replicates of blood from a handful of donors. The data were produced by immunoSEQ multiplex PCR, yet TCRdb's version contains in-frame clones alone and is incomplete. The sample includes tens of thousands of clones, roughly 93% of them seen just once. Germline V gene sequence: CDR1 SEHNR, CDR2 FQNEAQ (reference sequence). Between the trimmed V and J ends, which lost 5 bases and 1 base, there was a span of 15 bases. The CDR3 consists of 16 residues. The sample taken for sequencing was T cells isolated from PBMCs. The V gene is TRBV7-9, the J gene TRBJ2-1, with D perhaps TRBD1 (5 bases). The TCR originated in a human donor in good health. The CDR3 bases are TGTGCCAGCAGCCCACCAACAGGCACTTCCTACAATGAGCAGTTCTTC. Translating it yields CASSPPTGTSYNEQFF.